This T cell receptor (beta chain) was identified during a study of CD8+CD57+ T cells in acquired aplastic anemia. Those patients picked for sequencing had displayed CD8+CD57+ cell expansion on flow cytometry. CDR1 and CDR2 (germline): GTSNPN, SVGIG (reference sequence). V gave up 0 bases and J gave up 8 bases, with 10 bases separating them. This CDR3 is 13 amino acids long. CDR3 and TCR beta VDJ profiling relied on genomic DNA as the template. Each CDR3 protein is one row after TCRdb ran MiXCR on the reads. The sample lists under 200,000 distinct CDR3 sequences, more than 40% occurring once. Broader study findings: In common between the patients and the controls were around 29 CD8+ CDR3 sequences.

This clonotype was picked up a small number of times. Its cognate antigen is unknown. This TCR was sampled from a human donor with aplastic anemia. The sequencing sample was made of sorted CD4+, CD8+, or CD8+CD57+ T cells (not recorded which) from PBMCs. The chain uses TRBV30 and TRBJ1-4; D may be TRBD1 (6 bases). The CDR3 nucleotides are TGTGCCTGGAGTGTACAGGGCAGGGAAAAACTGTTTTTT. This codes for CAWSVQGREKLFF.